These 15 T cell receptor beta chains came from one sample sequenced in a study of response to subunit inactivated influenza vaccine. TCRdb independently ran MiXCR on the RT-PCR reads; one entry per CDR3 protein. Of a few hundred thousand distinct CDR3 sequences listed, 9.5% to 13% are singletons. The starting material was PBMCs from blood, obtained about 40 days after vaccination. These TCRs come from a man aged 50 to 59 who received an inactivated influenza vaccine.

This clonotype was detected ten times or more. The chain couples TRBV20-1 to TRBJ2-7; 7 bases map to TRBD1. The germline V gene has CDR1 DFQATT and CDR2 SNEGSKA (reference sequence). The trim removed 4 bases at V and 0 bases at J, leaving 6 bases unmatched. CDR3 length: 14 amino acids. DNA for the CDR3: TGCAGTGCTACGGGACAGACCTACTCCTACGAGCAGTACTTC. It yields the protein CSATGQTYSYEQYF.

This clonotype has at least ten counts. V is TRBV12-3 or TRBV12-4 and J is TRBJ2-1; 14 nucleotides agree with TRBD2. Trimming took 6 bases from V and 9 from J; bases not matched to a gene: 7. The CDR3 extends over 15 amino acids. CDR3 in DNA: TGTGCCAGCAGCCCTGGACTAGCGGGAGGAGCTGAGCAGTTCTTC. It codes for CASSPGLAGGAEQFF.

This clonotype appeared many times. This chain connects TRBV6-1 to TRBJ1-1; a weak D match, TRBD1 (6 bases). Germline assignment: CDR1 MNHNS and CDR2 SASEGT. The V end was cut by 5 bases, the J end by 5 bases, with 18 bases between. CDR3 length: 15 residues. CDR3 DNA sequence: TGTGCCAGCAGTAGGCGCCTGGGGGGCGGAACTGAAGCTTTCTTT. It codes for CASSRRLGGGTEAFF.

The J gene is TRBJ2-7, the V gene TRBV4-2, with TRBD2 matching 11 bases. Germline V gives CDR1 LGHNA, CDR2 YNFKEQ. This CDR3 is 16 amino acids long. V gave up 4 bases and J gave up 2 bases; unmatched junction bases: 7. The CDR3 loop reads CASSPQTSGIPYEQYF. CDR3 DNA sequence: TGTGCCAGCAGCCCGCAGACTAGCGGGATTCCCTACGAGCAGTACTTC.

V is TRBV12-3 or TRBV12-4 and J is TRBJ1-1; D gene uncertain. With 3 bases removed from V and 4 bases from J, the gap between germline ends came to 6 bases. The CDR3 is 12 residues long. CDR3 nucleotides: TGTGCCAGCAGTTTTGCAAGCACTGAAGCTTTCTTT. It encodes CASSFASTEAFF.

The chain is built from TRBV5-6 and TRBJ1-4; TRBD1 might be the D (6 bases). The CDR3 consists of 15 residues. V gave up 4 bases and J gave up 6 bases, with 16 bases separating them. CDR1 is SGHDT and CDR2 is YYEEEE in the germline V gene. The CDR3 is CASSRTQGRDEKLFF. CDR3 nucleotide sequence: TGTGCCAGCAGCCGCACACAGGGCAGGGATGAAAAACTGTTTTTT.

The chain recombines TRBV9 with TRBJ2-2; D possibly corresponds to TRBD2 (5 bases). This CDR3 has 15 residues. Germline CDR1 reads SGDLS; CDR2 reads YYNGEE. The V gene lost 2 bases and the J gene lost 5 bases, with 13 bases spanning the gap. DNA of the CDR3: TGTGCCAGCAGCGTCAGCGGAACGGGTACCGGGGAGCTGTTTTTT. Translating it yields CASSVSGTGTGELFF.

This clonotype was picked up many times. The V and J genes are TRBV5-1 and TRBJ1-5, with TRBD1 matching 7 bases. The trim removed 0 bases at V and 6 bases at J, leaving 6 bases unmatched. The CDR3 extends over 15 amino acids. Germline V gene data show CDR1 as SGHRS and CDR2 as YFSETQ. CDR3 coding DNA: TGCGCCAGCAGCTTGGCAGGGGGATCGGGTCAGCCCCAGCATTTT. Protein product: CASSLAGGSGQPQHF.

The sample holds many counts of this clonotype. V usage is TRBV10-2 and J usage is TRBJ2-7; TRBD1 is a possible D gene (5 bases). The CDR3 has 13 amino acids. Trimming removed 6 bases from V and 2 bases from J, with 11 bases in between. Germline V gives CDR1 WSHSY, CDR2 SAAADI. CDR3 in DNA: TGCGCCAGCAGGCAGCTGGGGCCCTACGAGCAGTACTTC. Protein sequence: CASRQLGPYEQYF.

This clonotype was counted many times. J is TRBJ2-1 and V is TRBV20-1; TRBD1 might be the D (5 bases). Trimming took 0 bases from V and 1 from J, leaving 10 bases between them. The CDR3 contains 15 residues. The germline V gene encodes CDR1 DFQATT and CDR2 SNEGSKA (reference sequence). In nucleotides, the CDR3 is TGCAGTGCTAGAGATGGGGCCGGGTCCTACAATGAGCAGTTCTTC. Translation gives CSARDGAGSYNEQFF.

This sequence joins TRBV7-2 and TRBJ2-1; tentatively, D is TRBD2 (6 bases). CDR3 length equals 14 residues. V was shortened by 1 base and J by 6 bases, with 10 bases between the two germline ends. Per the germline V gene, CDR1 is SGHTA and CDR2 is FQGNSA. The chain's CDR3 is CASSLGDFINEQFF. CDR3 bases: TGTGCCAGCAGCTTAGGGGACTTTATCAATGAGCAGTTCTTC.

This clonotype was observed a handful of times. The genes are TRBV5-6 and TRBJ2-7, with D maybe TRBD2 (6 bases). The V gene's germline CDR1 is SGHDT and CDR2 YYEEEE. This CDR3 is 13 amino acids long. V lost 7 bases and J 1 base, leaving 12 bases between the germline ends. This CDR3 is CASAIGGSYEQYF. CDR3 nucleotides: TGTGCCAGCGCCATTGGGGGGTCCTACGAGCAGTACTTC.

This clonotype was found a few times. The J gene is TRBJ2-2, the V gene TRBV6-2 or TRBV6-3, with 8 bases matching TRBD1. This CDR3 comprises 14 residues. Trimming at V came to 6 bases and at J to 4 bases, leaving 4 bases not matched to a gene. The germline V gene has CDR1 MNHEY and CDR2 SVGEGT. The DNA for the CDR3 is TGTGCCAGCAGCCTCAGGGGGCGCACCGGGGAGCTGTTTTTT. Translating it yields CASSLRGRTGELFF.

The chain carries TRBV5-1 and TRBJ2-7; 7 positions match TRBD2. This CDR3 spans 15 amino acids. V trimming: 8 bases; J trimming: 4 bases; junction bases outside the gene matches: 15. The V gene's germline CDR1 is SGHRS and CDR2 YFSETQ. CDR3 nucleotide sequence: TGCGCCAGTAGAGAATATGGGACTACCTCTTACGAGCAGTACTTC. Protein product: CASREYGTTSYEQYF.

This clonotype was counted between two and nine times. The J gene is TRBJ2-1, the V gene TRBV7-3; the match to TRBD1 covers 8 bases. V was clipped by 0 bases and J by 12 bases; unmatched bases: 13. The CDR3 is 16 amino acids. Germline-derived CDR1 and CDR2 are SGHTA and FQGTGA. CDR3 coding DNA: TGTGCCAGCAGCTTAACACCGGGGACAGGAGCCGCCGGGCAGTTCTTC. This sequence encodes CASSLTPGTGAAGQFF. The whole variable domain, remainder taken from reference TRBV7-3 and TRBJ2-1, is GAGVSQTPSNKVTEKGKYVELRCDPISGHTALYWYRQSLGQGPEFLIYFQGTGAADDSGLPNDRFFAVRPEGSVSTLKIQRTERGDSAVYLCASSLTPGTGAAGQFFGPGTRLTVL.